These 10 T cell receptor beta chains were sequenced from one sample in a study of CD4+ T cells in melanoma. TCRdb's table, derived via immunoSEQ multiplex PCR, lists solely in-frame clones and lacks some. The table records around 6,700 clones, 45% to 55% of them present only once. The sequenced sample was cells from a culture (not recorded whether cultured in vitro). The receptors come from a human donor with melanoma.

CDR3 DNA: TGCGCCAGCAGCTTGGGCGACCTACCCAATTCACCCCTCCACTTT. It encodes CASSLGDLPNSPLHF. The genes are TRBV5-1 and TRBJ1-6; D is uncertain. CDR1 is SGHRS, CDR2 YFSETQ, per germline. The V and J ends lost 0 bases and 7 bases respectively, with 11 bases between them. CDR3 length: 15 amino acids.

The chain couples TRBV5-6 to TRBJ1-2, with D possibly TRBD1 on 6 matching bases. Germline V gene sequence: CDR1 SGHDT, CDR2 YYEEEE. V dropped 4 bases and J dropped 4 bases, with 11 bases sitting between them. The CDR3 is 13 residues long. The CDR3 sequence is CASSLQGFYGYTF. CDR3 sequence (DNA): TGTGCCAGCAGCCTGCAGGGGTTCTATGGCTACACCTTC.

The DNA of the CDR3 is TGTGCCAGCAAGGTCAGGGGCAATCAGCCCCAGCATTTT. Translated: CASKVRGNQPQHF. The chain recombines TRBV2 with TRBJ1-5; possibly TRBD1 for D (5 bases). Germline V gene data show CDR1 as SNHLY and CDR2 as FYNNEI. Trimming took 7 bases from V and 2 from J, leaving 9 bases between them. The CDR3 has 13 residues.

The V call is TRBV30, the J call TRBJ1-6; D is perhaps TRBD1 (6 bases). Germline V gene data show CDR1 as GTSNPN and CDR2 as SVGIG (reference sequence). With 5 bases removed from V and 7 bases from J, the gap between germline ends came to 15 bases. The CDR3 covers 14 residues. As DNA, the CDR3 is TGTGCCTGGTCTCCAGGACAGAAGAATTCACCCCTCCACTTT. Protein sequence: CAWSPGQKNSPLHF.

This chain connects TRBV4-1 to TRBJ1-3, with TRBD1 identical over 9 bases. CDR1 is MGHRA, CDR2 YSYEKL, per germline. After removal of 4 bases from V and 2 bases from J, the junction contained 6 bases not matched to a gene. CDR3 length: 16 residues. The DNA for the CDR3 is TGCGCCAGCAGCCGCCCGGGACAGGGAACTGGAAACACCATATATTTT. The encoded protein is CASSRPGQGTGNTIYF.

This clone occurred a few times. CDR3 coding DNA: TGTGCCTGGGGCTGGGGGCTAGCGGGGCGGTACGAGCAGTACTTC. It is translated as CAWGWGLAGRYEQYF. The chain links TRBV30 to TRBJ2-7; 9 nucleotides line up with TRBD2. The CDR3 covers 15 residues. Per the germline V gene, CDR1 is GTSNPN and CDR2 is SVGIG (reference sequence). V lost 5 bases, J lost 4 bases, and 12 bases stayed unmatched.

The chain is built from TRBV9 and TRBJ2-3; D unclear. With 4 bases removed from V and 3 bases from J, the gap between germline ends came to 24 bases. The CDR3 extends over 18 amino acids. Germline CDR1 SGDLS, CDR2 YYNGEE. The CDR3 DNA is TGTGCCAGCAGCTCGCCCCCGGGCAGACTGCCCGAGACAGATACGCAGTATTTT. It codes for CASSSPPGRLPETDTQYF.

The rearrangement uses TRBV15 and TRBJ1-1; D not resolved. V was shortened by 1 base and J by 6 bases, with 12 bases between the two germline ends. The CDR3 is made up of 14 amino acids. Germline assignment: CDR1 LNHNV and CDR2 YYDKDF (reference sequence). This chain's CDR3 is CATSRGDTLAEAFF. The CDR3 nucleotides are TGTGCCACCAGCAGAGGGGATACATTAGCTGAAGCTTTCTTT.

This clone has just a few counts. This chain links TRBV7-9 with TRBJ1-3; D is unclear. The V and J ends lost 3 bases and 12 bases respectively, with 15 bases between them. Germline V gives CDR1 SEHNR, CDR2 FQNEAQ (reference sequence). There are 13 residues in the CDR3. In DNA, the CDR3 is TGTGCCAGCAGCTTGGTCCGTGCGGAGGGCATATATTTT. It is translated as CASSLVRAEGIYF.

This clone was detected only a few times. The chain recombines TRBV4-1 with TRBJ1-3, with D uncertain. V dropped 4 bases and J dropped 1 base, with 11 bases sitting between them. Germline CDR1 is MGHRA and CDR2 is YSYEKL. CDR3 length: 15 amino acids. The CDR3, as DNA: TGCGCCAGCAGCCGCATTGAATTATCTGGAAACACCATATATTTT. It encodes CASSRIELSGNTIYF.